One and the same sample provided the 30 T cell receptor beta chains below, sequenced in a study of T cell responses to AZD1222 COVID-19 vaccine. Only in-frame clones appear in the TCRdb table, and some are missing; sequencing was by immunoSEQ multiplex PCR. In the table there are more than 150,000 clones, 90% of which are singletons. The material was peripheral blood, obtained on day 0 of AZD1222 vaccination. The receptors shown here come from an adult in good health.

The CDR3 DNA follows: TGTGCCAGCAGCGAAAATAGCGGTTTGGGGACAGATACGCAGTATTTT. Encoded protein: CASSENSGLGTDTQYF. This chain uses TRBV7-3 with TRBJ2-3, with D possibly being TRBD2 (6 bases). From germline, CDR1 is SGHTA and CDR2 FQGTGA. This CDR3 has 16 residues. V lost 5 bases to trimming and J lost 3 bases, with 18 bases between them. The variable domain in full, with the rest retrieved from reference TRBV7-3 and TRBJ2-3, is GAGVSQTPSNKVTEKGKYVELRCDPISGHTALYWYRQSLGQGPEFLIYFQGTGAADDSGLPNDRFFAVRPEGSVSTLKIQRTERGDSAVYLCASSENSGLGTDTQYFGPGTRLTVL.

A few counts support this clone. This rearrangement joins TRBV5-1 to TRBJ2-7; either TRBD1 or TRBD2 may supply D (5 bases each). There are 14 residues in the CDR3. V dropped 3 bases and J dropped 1 base, with 11 bases sitting between them. Germline loops: CDR1 SGHRS, CDR2 YFSETQ. This CDR3 reads CASSYSGGSYEQYF. The CDR3 nucleotides read TGCGCCAGCAGCTATTCTGGGGGTTCCTACGAGCAGTACTTC.

A word on this clone: The same CDR3 can be traced to other DNA sequences in this sample. This chain joins TRBV6-2 or TRBV6-3 and TRBJ1-5; D gene ambiguous. V lost 6 bases and J 7 bases, leaving 7 bases between the germline ends. The CDR3 has 11 amino acids. Germline loops: CDR1 MNHEY, CDR2 SVGEGT. CDR3 in amino acids: CASSTGQPQHF. CDR3 nucleotide sequence: TGTGCCAGCAGCACGGGGCAGCCCCAGCATTTT.

This clone was seen only once. This chain connects TRBV15 to TRBJ2-2; D possibly uses TRBD1 or TRBD2 (5 bases each). CDR3 size: 17 residues. V shed 3 bases and J shed 3 bases, with 17 bases lying between them. Germline CDR1 LNHNV, CDR2 YYDKDF (reference sequence). CDR3 amino acids: CATSRVWGFEDTGELFF. DNA for the CDR3: TGTGCCACCAGCAGGGTGTGGGGGTTTGAGGACACCGGGGAGCTGTTTTTT.

This sequence joins TRBV9 and TRBJ2-3; D uncertain. Germline V CDR1 and CDR2: SGDLS, YYNGEE. This CDR3 has 15 residues. V dropped 1 base and J dropped 0 bases, with 9 bases sitting between them. The CDR3 coding sequence is TGTGCCAGCAGCGTAACAGCCCCTAGCACAGATACGCAGTATTTT. This codes for CASSVTAPSTDTQYF.

A single count supports this clone. This chain links TRBV5-1 with TRBJ1-3; weak D call: TRBD1 (5 bases). The CDR3 runs to 22 residues. CDR1 is SGHRS and CDR2 is YFSETQ in the germline V gene. V was cut by 4 bases and J by 0 bases, with 32 bases left in between. CDR3 coding DNA: TGCGCCAGCAGCCAACGCGTACTGGGTCAGACTCTTTGGGGCACCTCTGGAAACACCATATATTTT. It is translated as CASSQRVLGQTLWGTSGNTIYF.

J is TRBJ1-3 and V is TRBV2, with TRBD1 matching over 9 bases. The V and J ends lost 5 bases and 8 bases, in that order; junction bases with no gene match: 19. The CDR3 has 18 amino acids. CDR1 is SNHLY, CDR2 FYNNEI, per germline. The CDR3 DNA reads as TGTGCCAGCAGTCAAAATGTCTTAAATCCGGGACAGGGACACACCATATATTTT. The encoded protein is CASSQNVLNPGQGHTIYF.

CDR3 in DNA: TGTGCCAGTAGTTCCGGACAGAAATTTAACACCGGGGAGCTGTTTTTT. This codes for CASSSGQKFNTGELFF. The chain links TRBV19 to TRBJ2-2; perhaps TRBD1 as D (6 bases). Germline V gives CDR1 LNHDA, CDR2 SQIVND (reference sequence). The CDR3 is made up of 16 amino acids. V was clipped by 5 bases and J by 2 bases, with 15 bases between them. The complete variable domain, with remaining parts taken from reference TRBV19 and TRBJ2-2, reads DGGITQSPKYLFRKEGQNVTLSCEQNLNHDAMYWYRQDPGQGLRLIYYSQIVNDFQKGDIAEGYSVSREKKESFPLTVTSAQKNPTAFYLCASSSGQKFNTGELFFGEGSRLTVL.

The V call is TRBV4-2, the J call TRBJ2-1; possibly TRBD2 for D (5 bases). Germline lookup yields CDR1 LGHNA and CDR2 YNFKEQ. This CDR3 contains 13 residues. V gave up 0 bases and J gave up 14 bases, with 14 bases separating them. CDR3 bases: TGTGCCAGCAGCCAAGAATGGGAGAAGAGGAAGTTCTTC. It encodes CASSQEWEKRKFF.

The chain links TRBV19 to TRBJ1-5, with 9 bases fitting TRBD1. V was pared by 4 bases and J by 6 bases, with 7 bases of the junction left unmatched. The CDR3 totals 15 residues. In germline, CDR1 is LNHDA, CDR2 SQIVND (reference sequence). CDR3 DNA: TGTGCCAGTAGTAAAGTGGGACAGGGTCTTCAGCCCCAGCATTTT. Residues: CASSKVGQGLQPQHF.

The chain recombines TRBV27 with TRBJ2-3; tentative D call: TRBD1 (5 bases). This CDR3 contains 16 residues. Germline CDR1 MNHEY, CDR2 SMNVEV (reference sequence). V gave up 5 bases and J gave up 4 bases, with 19 bases separating them. CDR3 nucleotides: TGTGCCAGCAGTGTAACCACCGGACAAGGCGCAGATACGCAGTATTTT. Protein product: CASSVTTGQGADTQYF.

The CDR3 nucleotides read TGCGCCAGCAGCCAAGTGGGGCGTGAGCAGTTCTTC. The encoded protein is CASSQVGREQFF. V gene TRBV4-3 combines with J gene TRBJ2-1; possible D gene TRBD1, 5 bases. Per the germline V gene, CDR1 is LGHNA and CDR2 is YSLEER. The V end was cut by 1 base, the J end by 9 bases, with 7 bases between. The CDR3 contains 12 residues.

This chain connects TRBV4-2 to TRBJ2-7, with D possibly being TRBD2 (7 bases). V was shortened by 4 bases and J by 0 bases, with 13 bases between the two germline ends. The CDR3 consists of 15 residues. CDR1 and CDR2 from the germline V gene are LGHNA and YNFKEQ. In DNA form, the CDR3 reads TGTGCCAGCAGCCCGCGGGGGCTTAACTCCTACGAGCAGTACTTC. It specifies CASSPRGLNSYEQYF.

This chain joins TRBV29-1 and TRBJ1-1; D gene ambiguous. Between the trimmed V and J ends, which lost 4 bases and 2 bases, there was a span of 8 bases. Per the germline V gene, CDR1 is SQVTM and CDR2 is ANQGSEA. The CDR3 is 12 amino acids. The CDR3 DNA follows: TGCAGCGTTGGTCAGTTCAACACTGAAGCTTTCTTT. This translates into CSVGQFNTEAFF.

This sequence joins TRBV6-1 and TRBJ2-3; 7 bases are a match to TRBD2. Looked up from germline, CDR1 is MNHNS and CDR2 is SASEGT. V gave up 1 base and J gave up 4 bases; unmatched junction bases: 2. This CDR3 contains 14 residues. CDR3 residues: CASSEGLASDTQYF. The CDR3 nucleotides read TGTGCCAGCAGTGAAGGACTAGCTTCAGATACGCAGTATTTT.

This chain links TRBV6-2 or TRBV6-3 with TRBJ1-5, with 10 bases aligning to TRBD1. This CDR3 contains 15 residues. The V and J ends lost 6 bases and 6 bases, in that order; junction bases with no gene match: 8. CDR1 MNHEY and CDR2 SVGEGT come from the germline V gene. Written as DNA, the CDR3 is TGTGCCAGCAGCCTGACAGGGGGCGCGAGTCAGCCCCAGCATTTT. Protein: CASSLTGGASQPQHF.

This clone has a handful of counts. This chain connects TRBV5-1 to TRBJ1-3, with 10 bases lining up with TRBD1. With V trimmed by 4 bases and J by 0 bases, 7 bases remained unmatched. The CDR3 has 17 residues. Per the germline V gene, CDR1 is SGHRS and CDR2 is YFSETQ. This CDR3 is CASSPGTGAYSGNTIYF. In DNA form, the CDR3 reads TGCGCCAGCAGCCCCGGGACAGGGGCCTACTCTGGAAACACCATATATTTT.

V usage is TRBV29-1 and J usage is TRBJ2-5; perhaps TRBD1 as D (7 bases). CDR1 and CDR2 (germline): SQVTM, ANQGSEA. Trimming removed 7 bases at V and 5 bases at J, with 17 bases between. This CDR3 spans 13 amino acids. The CDR3 bases are TGCAGCGCCGATACAGGGGCGGGGGAGACCCAGTACTTC. It yields the protein CSADTGAGETQYF.

The gene calls are TRBV4-2 and TRBJ2-1; 8 nucleotides match TRBD2. The CDR3 has 15 residues. Germline V gene lookup returns CDR1 LGHNA and CDR2 YNFKEQ. The trim removed 4 bases at V and 5 bases at J, leaving 7 bases unmatched. The CDR3 nucleotides are TGTGCCAGCAGCCCAACGGGACTAGAAGACAATGAGCAGTTCTTC. Its translation: CASSPTGLEDNEQFF.

The DNA of the CDR3 is TGTGCCAGCAGCGTATGGCAGCGAAGTAATGAAAAACTGTTTTTT. Translation gives CASSVWQRSNEKLFF. The chain employs TRBV5-6 and TRBJ1-4; D is unclear. The germline CDR1 and CDR2 sequences are SGHDT and YYEEEE. The ends were cut back, 4 bases at V and 4 bases at J, with 14 bases in the middle. The CDR3 is made up of 15 amino acids.

The J gene is TRBJ2-7, the V gene TRBV7-6, with TRBD1 matching 8 bases. CDR1 SGHVS and CDR2 FNYEAQ come from the germline V gene. The CDR3 consists of 16 residues. Trimming at V came to 5 bases and at J to 1 base, leaving 10 bases not matched to a gene. CDR3 in DNA: TGTGCCAGCAGCCCCGGGACAGGTTATCGATCCTACGAGCAGTACTTC. It encodes CASSPGTGYRSYEQYF.

Remarks on this clone: A read error may produce the germline difference seen at one junction end. The rearrangement uses TRBV14 and TRBJ2-4; 7 nucleotides agree with TRBD1. Germline CDR1 reads SGHDN; CDR2 reads FVKESK. CDR3 length: 14 amino acids. This chain's CDR3 is CASSEEGAKAIQYF. The CDR3 DNA follows: TGTGCCAGCAGCGAAGAGGGGGCGAAGGCCATTCAGTACTTC.

In the case of this clone: Other DNA sequences in the sample encode the same CDR3. V usage is TRBV28 and J usage is TRBJ2-6, with 8 bases aligning to TRBD1. Unmatched junction bases numbered 0, after V lost 5 bases and J lost 0 bases. Germline CDR1 MDHEN, CDR2 SYDVKM. This CDR3 spans 15 amino acids. The CDR3 region is CASSTGGSGANVLTF. CDR3 nucleotide sequence: TGTGCCAGCAGTACAGGGGGCTCTGGGGCCAACGTCCTGACTTTC.

The V call is TRBV7-2, the J call TRBJ2-5; no firm D call. The CDR3 covers 13 residues. The germline gives CDR1 SGHTA, CDR2 FQGNSA. The V end was cut by 1 base, the J end by 5 bases, with 8 bases between. CDR3: CASSLELRETQYF. CDR3 bases: TGTGCCAGCAGCTTAGAGTTGCGTGAGACCCAGTACTTC.

V is TRBV5-1 and J is TRBJ1-6; D is ambiguous. Germline CDR1 is SGHRS and CDR2 is YFSETQ. V was pared by 0 bases and J by 6 bases, with 10 bases between. The CDR3 spans 15 residues. Here the CDR3 DNA reads TGCGCCAGCAGCTTGGGGGCAGGAAGTAATTCACCCCTCCACTTT. It specifies CASSLGAGSNSPLHF.

This chain joins TRBV27 and TRBJ2-5; TRBD1 or TRBD2 may be the D gene (6 bases each). The CDR3 spans 16 residues. Trimming stripped 5 bases from V and 1 base from J, with 17 bases between. CDR1 is MNHEY and CDR2 is SMNVEV in the germline V gene (reference sequence). The CDR3 here is CASSRGMGARQETQYF. CDR3 DNA: TGTGCCAGCAGTCGGGGGATGGGGGCCCGCCAAGAGACCCAGTACTTC.

The V and J genes are TRBV7-6 and TRBJ2-1, with a possible D match to TRBD1 (6 bases). V dropped 6 bases and J dropped 0 bases, with 15 bases sitting between them. The germline V gene has CDR1 SGHVS and CDR2 FNYEAQ. This CDR3 spans 16 amino acids. CDR3 sequence reads: CASRTWTESSYNEQFF. The CDR3 bases are TGTGCCAGCAGGACGTGGACAGAAAGCTCCTACAATGAGCAGTTCTTC.

CDR3 in DNA: TGTGCCAGCAGCGTCCGACAGGGGAGAAATCAGCCCCAGCATTTT. It specifies CASSVRQGRNQPQHF. The V gene is TRBV7-2, the J gene TRBJ1-5; 8 bases match TRBD1. This CDR3 has 15 residues. V was pared by 5 bases and J by 4 bases, with 7 bases of the junction left unmatched. The germline V gene encodes CDR1 SGHTA and CDR2 FQGNSA.

The V gene is TRBV9, the J gene TRBJ2-7; D remains unclear. The CDR3 runs to 14 residues. V lost 0 bases and J 0 bases, leaving 7 bases between the germline ends. The germline V gene has CDR1 SGDLS and CDR2 YYNGEE. CDR3 coding DNA: TGTGCCAGCAGCGTAGGTCTCAGCTCCTACGAGCAGTACTTC. Translated: CASSVGLSSYEQYF.

The CDR3 DNA reads as TGTGCCAGCAGCCAAGAAGAATTAGCAGTGACCTATGGCTACACCTTC. Its protein is CASSQEELAVTYGYTF. The J gene is TRBJ1-2, the V gene TRBV3-1 (or the pseudogene TRBV3-2); D call uncertain. With 0 bases removed from V and 4 bases from J, the gap between germline ends came to 15 bases. Germline-derived CDR1 and CDR2 are LGHDT and YNNKEL (reference sequence). CDR3 size: 16 residues.